What follows is one TCR beta chain and its context. Germline-derived CDR1 and CDR2 are SGDLS and YYNGEE. V shed 4 bases, J shed 0 bases, and the junction held 9 bases outside the gene matches. This CDR3 has 17 residues. This specimen comes from a study of cytomegalovirus exposure and HLA in healthy donors. The PCR used 60 Vbeta and 13 Jbeta primers. The assay was immunoSEQ multiplex PCR, and TCRdb's table has in-frame clones only and misses some. The sample consists of approximately 150,000 clones, around 81% of them appearing once. The specimen was PBMCs. This chain links TRBV9 with TRBJ2-1; 8 nucleotides line up with TRBD2. The receptor's source is a middle-aged man in good health and CMV-seronegative. The CDR3 DNA follows: TGTGCCAGCAGCCCCCTACTAGCGGTTCTCTCCTACAATGAGCAGTTCTTC. It is translated as CASSPLLAVLSYNEQFF.